These 11 T cell receptor beta chains were all obtained from the same sample, sequenced in a study of T cells in Graves' hyperthyroidism and ophthalmopathy. Amplification of TCR beta CDR3 regions used RNA as the template. The HTBI primer set served for first-round RT-PCR of the TCR CDR3. TCRdb reanalysed the multiplex PCR reads using MiXCR and keeps one entry per CDR3 protein. This sample has about 400,000 distinct CDR3 sequences; roughly 14% occur once, and the top ten carry about a quarter. Material for sequencing was blood. The receptor source for this set is a woman between 18 and 30 years old with Graves' hyperthyroidism that later progressed to Graves' ophthalmopathy.

This clonotype was recorded at least ten times. V and J are TRBV6-1 and TRBJ2-7; 9 positions match TRBD2. V was pared by 5 bases and J by 5 bases, with 7 bases of the junction left unmatched. The CDR3 extends over 14 amino acids. Germline lookup yields CDR1 MNHNS and CDR2 SASEGT. The CDR3 loop is CASSPLAGWHEQYF. The CDR3 bases are TGTGCCAGCAGTCCCCTAGCGGGATGGCACGAGCAGTACTTC.

This clonotype was seen ten or more times. The chain couples TRBV11-2 to TRBJ2-5; D is perhaps TRBD2 (6 bases). The CDR3 totals 13 residues. Germline-derived CDR1 and CDR2 are SGHAT and FQNNGV. Trimming took off 5 bases at V and 5 bases at J, with 12 bases between the two ends. The chain's CDR3 is CASSRLGGETQYF. CDR3 nucleotides: TGTGCCAGCAGCCGACTAGGAGGCGAGACCCAGTACTTC.

Details on this clonotype: Its ends do not fully match the called genes, so a read error is possible. The chain carries TRBV6-4 and TRBJ2-7; TRBD2 aligns across 10 bases. The CDR3 covers 16 residues. Germline CDR1 is MRHNA and CDR2 is SNTAGT. The CDR3 loop is CASSYSSFTSGNEQYF. CDR3 DNA sequence: TGTGCCAGCAGTTACTCGTCCTTTACTAGCGGGAACGAGCAGTACTTC.

This clonotype showed up just a few times. The V call is TRBV29-1, the J call TRBJ1-4; D not certain. Trimming shortened V by 5 bases and J by 7 bases, and 8 bases separated the two germline ends. The germline CDR1 and CDR2 sequences are SQVTM and ANQGSEA. CDR3 size: 11 residues. The CDR3: CSVTRGEKLFF. DNA of the CDR3: TGCAGCGTTACCCGTGGTGAAAAACTGTTTTTT.

This clonotype appeared many times. V is TRBV4-1 and J is TRBJ2-5; TRBD2 matches at 8 bases. CDR3 length equals 15 residues. The germline V gene encodes CDR1 MGHRA and CDR2 YSYEKL. Unmatched junction bases numbered 5, after V lost 1 base and J lost 4 bases. The CDR3 here is CASSQVGRALETQYF. The CDR3 DNA reads TGCGCCAGCAGCCAAGTCGGGAGGGCCCTAGAGACCCAGTACTTC.

The chain carries TRBV25-1 and TRBJ1-6, with D unclear. The CDR3 loop spans 17 amino acids. Trimming took 5 bases from V and 1 from J, leaving 15 bases between them. The V gene's germline CDR1 is MGHDK and CDR2 SYGVNS. CDR3 loop: CASSPVLGGSYNSPLHF. The CDR3 DNA sequence: TGTGCCAGCAGTCCCGTACTAGGCGGATCCTATAATTCACCCCTCCACTTT.

This clonotype appeared many times. J is TRBJ2-5 and V is TRBV7-9; 7 bases align to TRBD1. CDR3 length equals 15 residues. Trimming took 1 base from V and 0 from J; bases not matched to a gene: 2. Germline V CDR1 and CDR2: SEHNR, FQNEAQ (reference sequence). CDR3 residues: CASSLGTGDQETQYF. CDR3 sequence (DNA): TGTGCCAGCAGCTTAGGGACAGGAGACCAAGAGACCCAGTACTTC.

This clonotype has a handful of counts. The rearrangement uses TRBV4-1 and TRBJ2-2; TRBD2 aligns across 10 bases. The CDR3 is 16 residues long. V gave up 4 bases and J gave up 3 bases; unmatched junction bases: 5. From germline, CDR1 is MGHRA and CDR2 YSYEKL. The CDR3 loop is CASSPAGGPDTGELFF. In nucleotides, the CDR3 is TGCGCCAGCAGCCCAGCGGGAGGGCCGGACACCGGGGAGCTGTTTTTT.

This clonotype was picked up a small number of times. V gene TRBV7-2 combines with J gene TRBJ2-5; D gene uncertain. V was trimmed by 1 base and J by 4 bases, leaving 10 bases between them. Germline lookup yields CDR1 SGHTA and CDR2 FQGNSA. The CDR3 is 14 residues long. The chain's CDR3 is CASSLEAARETQYF. The CDR3 DNA is TGTGCCAGCAGCTTAGAGGCGGCAAGAGAGACCCAGTACTTC.

This clonotype was seen many times. The rearrangement links TRBV24-1 to TRBJ2-2; 14 positions agree with TRBD2. J gave up 4 bases and V 2 bases, and 2 bases lay outside the gene matches. The CDR3 totals 17 residues. Germline CDR1 is KGHDR and CDR2 is SFDVKD. The CDR3 spells CATSDSGLAGGTGELFF. DNA of the CDR3: TGTGCCACCAGTGATTCCGGACTAGCGGGAGGCACCGGGGAGCTGTTTTTT.

At least ten counts were recorded for this clonotype. The chain links TRBV15 to TRBJ1-4; tentatively, D is TRBD1 (6 bases). The germline V gene encodes CDR1 LNHNV and CDR2 YYDKDF (reference sequence). The V gene lost 4 bases and the J gene lost 5 bases, with 11 bases spanning the gap. The CDR3 consists of 14 residues. CDR3 sequence: CATSNRALNEKLFF. CDR3 coding DNA: TGTGCCACCAGCAACAGGGCGTTGAATGAAAAACTGTTTTTT.